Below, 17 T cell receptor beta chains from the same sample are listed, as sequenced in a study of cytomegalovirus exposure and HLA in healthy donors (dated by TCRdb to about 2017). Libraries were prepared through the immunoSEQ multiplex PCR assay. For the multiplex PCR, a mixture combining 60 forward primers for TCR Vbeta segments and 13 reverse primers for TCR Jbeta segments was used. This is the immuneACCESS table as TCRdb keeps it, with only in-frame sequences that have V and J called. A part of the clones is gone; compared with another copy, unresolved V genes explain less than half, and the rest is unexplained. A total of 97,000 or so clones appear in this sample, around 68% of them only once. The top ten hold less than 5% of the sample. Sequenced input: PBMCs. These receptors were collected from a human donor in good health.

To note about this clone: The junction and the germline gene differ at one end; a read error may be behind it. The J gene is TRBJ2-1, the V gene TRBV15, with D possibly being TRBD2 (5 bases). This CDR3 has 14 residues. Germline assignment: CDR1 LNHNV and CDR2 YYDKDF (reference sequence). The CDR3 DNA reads TGTGCCACCAGCAGAGATGAGGACTTAAATCAACAGCTCTTC. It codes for CATSRDEDLNQQLF.

DNA for the CDR3: TGTGCCAGCAGTGGAGGGGGGGGGAAGCCCCAGCATTTT. Its translation: CASSGGGGKPQHF. The V call is TRBV2, the J call TRBJ1-5; TRBD1 is a possible D gene (6 bases). Looked up from germline, CDR1 is SNHLY and CDR2 is FYNNEI. The ends were cut back, 4 bases at V and 8 bases at J, with 12 bases in the middle. The CDR3 has 13 amino acids.

The CDR3 region has the DNA TGTGCCTGGAGAACAGGGGGCCCTCAAGAGACCCAGTACTTC. This translates into CAWRTGGPQETQYF. This chain joins TRBV30 and TRBJ2-5; 9 nucleotides match TRBD1. Germline trimming cut 3 bases from V and 2 bases from J; bases unmatched to any gene: 4. The CDR3 sequence is 14 residues long. CDR1 GTSNPN and CDR2 SVGIG come from the germline V gene (reference sequence).

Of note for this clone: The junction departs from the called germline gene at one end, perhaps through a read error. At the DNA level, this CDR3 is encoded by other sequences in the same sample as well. The CDR3 loop is CASSPPRTGVLEQYF. CDR3 DNA sequence: TGCGCCAGCAGTCCTCCCCGGACGGGGGTTCTCGAGCAGTACTTC. The chain couples TRBV7-9 to TRBJ2-7; D perhaps matches TRBD2 (6 bases). This CDR3 comprises 15 residues. CDR1 is SEHNR and CDR2 is FQNEAQ in the germline V gene (reference sequence).

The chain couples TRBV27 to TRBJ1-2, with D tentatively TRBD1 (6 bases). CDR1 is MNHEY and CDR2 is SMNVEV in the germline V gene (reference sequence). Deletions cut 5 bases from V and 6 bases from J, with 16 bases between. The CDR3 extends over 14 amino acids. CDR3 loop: CASSQLWDTNGYTF. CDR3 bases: TGTGCCAGCAGTCAACTCTGGGACACTAATGGCTACACCTTC.

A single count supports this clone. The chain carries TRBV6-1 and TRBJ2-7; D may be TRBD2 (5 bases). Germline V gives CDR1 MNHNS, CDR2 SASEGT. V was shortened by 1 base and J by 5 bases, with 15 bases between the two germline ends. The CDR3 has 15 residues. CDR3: CASSEVYPREHEQYF. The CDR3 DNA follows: TGTGCCAGCAGTGAAGTATACCCAAGGGAGCACGAGCAGTACTTC.

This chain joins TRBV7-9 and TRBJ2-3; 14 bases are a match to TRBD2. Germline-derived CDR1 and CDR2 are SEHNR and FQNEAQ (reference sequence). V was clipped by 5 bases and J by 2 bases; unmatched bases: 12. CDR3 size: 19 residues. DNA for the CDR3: TGTGCCAGCAGCCCTGGGACTAGCGGGAGTGGTACTTCCACAGATACGCAGTATTTT. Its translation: CASSPGTSGSGTSTDTQYF.

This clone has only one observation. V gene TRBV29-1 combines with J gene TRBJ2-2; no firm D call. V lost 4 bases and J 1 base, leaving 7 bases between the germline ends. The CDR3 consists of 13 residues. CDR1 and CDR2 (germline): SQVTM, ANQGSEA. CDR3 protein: CSVVYKNTGELFF. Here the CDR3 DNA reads TGCAGCGTTGTGTACAAGAACACCGGGGAGCTGTTTTTT.

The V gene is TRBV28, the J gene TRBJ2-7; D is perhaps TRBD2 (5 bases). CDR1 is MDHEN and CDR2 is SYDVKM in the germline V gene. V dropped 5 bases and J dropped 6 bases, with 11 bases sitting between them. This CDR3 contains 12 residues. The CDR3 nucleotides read TGTGCCAGCAGTACCGGCGCGGGCGAGCAGTACTTC. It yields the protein CASSTGAGEQYF.

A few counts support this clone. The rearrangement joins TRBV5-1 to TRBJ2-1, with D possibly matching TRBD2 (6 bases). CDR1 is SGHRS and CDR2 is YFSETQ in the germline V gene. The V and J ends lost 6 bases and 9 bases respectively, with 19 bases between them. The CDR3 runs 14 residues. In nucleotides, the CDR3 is TGCGCCAGCACGCCTGGCGGGGATATTGGTGAGCAGTTCTTC. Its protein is CASTPGGDIGEQFF.

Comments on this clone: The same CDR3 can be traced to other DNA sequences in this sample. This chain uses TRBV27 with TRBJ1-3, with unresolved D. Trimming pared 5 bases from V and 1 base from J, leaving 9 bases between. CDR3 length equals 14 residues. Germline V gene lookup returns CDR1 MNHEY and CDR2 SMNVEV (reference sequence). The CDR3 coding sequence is TGTGCCAGCAGTCCGAGGGTATCTGGAAACACCATATATTTT. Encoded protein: CASSPRVSGNTIYF.

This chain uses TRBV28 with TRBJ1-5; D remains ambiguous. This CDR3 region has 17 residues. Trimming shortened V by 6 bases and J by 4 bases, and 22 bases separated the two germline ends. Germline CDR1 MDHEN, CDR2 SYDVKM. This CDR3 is CASRPTMGVGRNQPQHF. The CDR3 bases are TGTGCCAGCAGACCTACGATGGGTGTGGGGAGAAATCAGCCCCAGCATTTT. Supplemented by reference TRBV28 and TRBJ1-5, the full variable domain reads DVKVTQSSRYLVKRTGEKVFLECVQDMDHENMFWYRQDPGLGLRLIYFSYDVKMKEKGDIPEGYSVSREKKERFSLILESASTNQTSMYLCASRPTMGVGRNQPQHFGDGTRLSIL.

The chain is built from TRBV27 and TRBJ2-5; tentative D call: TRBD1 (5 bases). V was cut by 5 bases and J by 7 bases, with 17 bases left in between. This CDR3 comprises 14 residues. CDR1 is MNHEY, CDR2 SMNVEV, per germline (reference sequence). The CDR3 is CASSRTPRAGTQYF. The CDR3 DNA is TGTGCCAGCAGTAGGACACCTCGGGCCGGGACCCAGTACTTC.

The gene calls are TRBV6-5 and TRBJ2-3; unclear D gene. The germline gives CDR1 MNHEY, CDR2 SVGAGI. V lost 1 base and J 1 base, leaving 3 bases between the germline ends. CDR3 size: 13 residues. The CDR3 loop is CASSYFGTDTQYF. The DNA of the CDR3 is TGTGCCAGCAGTTACTTCGGCACAGATACGCAGTATTTT.

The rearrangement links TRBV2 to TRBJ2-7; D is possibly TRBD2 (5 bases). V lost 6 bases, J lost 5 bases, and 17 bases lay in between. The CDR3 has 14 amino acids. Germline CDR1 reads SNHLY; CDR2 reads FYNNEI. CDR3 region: CASRVAGSPHEQYF. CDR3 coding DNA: TGTGCCAGCAGGGTCGCGGGCTCTCCCCACGAGCAGTACTTC.

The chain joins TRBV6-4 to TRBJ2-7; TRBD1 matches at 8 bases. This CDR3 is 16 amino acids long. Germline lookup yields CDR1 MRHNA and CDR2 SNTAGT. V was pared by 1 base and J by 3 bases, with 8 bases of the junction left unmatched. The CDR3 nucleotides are TGTGCCAGCAGTGACTTCCCCTTCGGACAGGGCTACGAGCAGTACTTC. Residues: CASSDFPFGQGYEQYF.

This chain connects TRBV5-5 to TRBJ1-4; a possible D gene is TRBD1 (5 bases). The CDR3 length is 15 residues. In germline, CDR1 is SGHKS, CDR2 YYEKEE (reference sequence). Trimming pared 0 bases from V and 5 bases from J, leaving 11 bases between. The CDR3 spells CASSLENRLNEKLFF. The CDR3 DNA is TGTGCCAGCAGCTTGGAGAACAGGTTAAATGAAAAACTGTTTTTT.